The subject of this entry is one T cell receptor (beta chain). The ends were cut back, 1 base at V and 6 bases at J, with 15 bases in the middle. This CDR3 is built from 15 residues. From germline, CDR1 is MDHEN and CDR2 SYDVKM. The data were taken from a study of blood T cell repertoires in COVID-19. Original data processing: Reference gene primer amplification gave estimated nucleated cell counts. The assay was immunoSEQ multiplex PCR, and TCRdb's table has in-frame clones only and misses some. Clonal size and the V and J genes are those of that table, whereas D and trimming came from the DNA. Of about 95,000 clones listed, under 85% are singletons.

The source of this sequence is a human donor in a cohort sampled during active COVID-19. Sequenced input: peripheral blood. The chain combines TRBV28 with TRBJ1-2, with a weak D call TRBD1 (6 bases). Written as DNA, the CDR3 is TGTGCCAGCAGTTTATCGCCGAACAGGGCTCATGGCTACACCTTC. This gives the protein CASSLSPNRAHGYTF.